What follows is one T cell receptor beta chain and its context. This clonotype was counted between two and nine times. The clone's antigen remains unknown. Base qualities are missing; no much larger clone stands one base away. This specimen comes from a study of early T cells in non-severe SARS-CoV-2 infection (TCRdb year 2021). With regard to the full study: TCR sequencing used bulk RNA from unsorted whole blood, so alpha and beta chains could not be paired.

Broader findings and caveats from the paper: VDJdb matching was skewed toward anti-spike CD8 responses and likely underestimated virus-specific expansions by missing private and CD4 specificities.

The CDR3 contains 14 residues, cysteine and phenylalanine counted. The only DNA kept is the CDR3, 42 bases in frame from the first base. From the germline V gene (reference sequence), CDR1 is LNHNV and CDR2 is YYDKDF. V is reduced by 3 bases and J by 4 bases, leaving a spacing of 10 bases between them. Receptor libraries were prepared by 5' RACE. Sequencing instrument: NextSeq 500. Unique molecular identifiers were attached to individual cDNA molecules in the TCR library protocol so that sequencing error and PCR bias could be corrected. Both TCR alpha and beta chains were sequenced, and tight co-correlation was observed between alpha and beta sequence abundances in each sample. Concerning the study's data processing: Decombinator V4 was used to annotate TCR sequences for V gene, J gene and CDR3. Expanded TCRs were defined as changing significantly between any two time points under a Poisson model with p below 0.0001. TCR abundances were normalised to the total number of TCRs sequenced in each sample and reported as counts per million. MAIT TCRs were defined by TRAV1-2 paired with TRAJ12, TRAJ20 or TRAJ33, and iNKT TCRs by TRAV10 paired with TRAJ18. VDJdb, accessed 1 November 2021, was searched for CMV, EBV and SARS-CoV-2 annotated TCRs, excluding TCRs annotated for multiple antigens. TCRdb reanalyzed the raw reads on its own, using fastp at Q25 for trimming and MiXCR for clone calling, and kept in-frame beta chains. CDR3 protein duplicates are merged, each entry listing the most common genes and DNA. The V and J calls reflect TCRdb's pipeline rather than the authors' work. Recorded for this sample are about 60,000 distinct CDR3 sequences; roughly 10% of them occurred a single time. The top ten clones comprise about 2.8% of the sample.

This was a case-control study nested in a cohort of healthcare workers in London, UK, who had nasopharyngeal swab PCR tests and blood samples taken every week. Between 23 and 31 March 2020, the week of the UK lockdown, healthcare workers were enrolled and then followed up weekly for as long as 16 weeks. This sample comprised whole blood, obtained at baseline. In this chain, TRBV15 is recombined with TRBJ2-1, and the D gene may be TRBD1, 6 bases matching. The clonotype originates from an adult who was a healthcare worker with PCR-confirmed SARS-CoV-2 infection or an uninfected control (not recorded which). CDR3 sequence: CATSSLQGYNEQFF. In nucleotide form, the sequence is TGTGCCACCAGCAGCCTACAGGGTTACAATGAGCAGTTCTTC.